Sequencing of this TCR beta chain was carried out in a study of CD8+ T cells in alopecia areata. Across the whole study: Treated patients were dosed with oral tofacitinib, taking 5 to 10 mg twice daily. Study-wide findings and caveats: Resident alphabeta T cells of normal skin are also sequenced in scalp samples. Mice gave a clearer picture of TCR sharing than patients did, possibly for HLA-related reasons. In scalp and blood during tofacitinib, many expanded lesional clones persisted.

Noted treatment: oral pan-JAK inhibitor, 5-10 mg twice daily. The V end lost 4 bases, the J end lost 4 bases, and 11 bases lay between the germline ends. Germline V lookup: CDR1 SQVTM, CDR2 ANQGSEA. The CDR3 sequence is 12 residues long. Comment on this clone: Its specificity is unknown.

RNA extraction was followed by reverse transcription into cDNA, which acted as the sequencing template. Sequencing was performed with immunoSEQ multiplex PCR; in TCRdb, only in-frame clones are kept and a portion is missing. The sample has 150,000 to 200,000 clones, about 60% seen once. The sequence came from a human donor with alopecia areata. The chain uses TRBV29-1 and TRBJ2-7; D ambiguous. The material sequenced was CD4+ T cells sorted from blood, taken at week 24, from a patient treated with tofacitinib. CDR3: CSVGPKNYEQYF. CDR3 nucleotide sequence: TGCAGCGTTGGGCCCAAAAATTACGAGCAGTACTTC.